Sequencing of this T cell receptor beta chain was carried out in a study of naive and memory T cell subsets. Study-level findings and limits: Over 85% of naive TCR sequences appeared only once, unlike memory subsets. Especially in CD8 cells, naive repertoires contained a few larger clonotypes, possibly CD45RA-re-expressing memory cells.

Both TRBC1 and TRBC2 were covered by a beta constant-region primer of two equimolar oligonucleotides. TCRdb processed the UMI-ligation and nested PCR reads anew with MiXCR; each CDR3 protein has one entry. This sample carries 130,000 to 150,000 distinct CDR3 sequences, 17% of them seen once, and the ten largest clones take about 0.14%. Germline-derived CDR1 and CDR2 are SQVTM and ANQGSEA. Unmatched junction bases numbered 6, after V lost 7 bases and J lost 6 bases. The CDR3 runs to 13 residues. For this clonotype: The antigen remains unidentified.

The origin of this receptor is a human donor in good health. Sequencing used naive CD4+ T cells from blood. The rearrangement joins TRBV29-1 to TRBJ2-2; TRBD1 agrees at 9 bases. The CDR3, as DNA: TGCAGCGCCGGGAGACAGGGGGCCGGGGAGCTGTTTTTT. The encoded protein is CSAGRQGAGELFF.